One and the same sample provided the 18 T cell receptor beta chains below, sequenced in a study of beta chain features in type 1 diabetes. Their antigens are not known. Expressed TCRB transcripts were sequenced after all isolated RNA was converted to cDNA. Assay: immunoSEQ multiplex PCR; the TCRdb copy retains only in-frame clones and omits some. Of hundreds of thousands of clones in the sample, 13% were seen once. Whole-study results and caveats: The study found moderately but significantly shorter TCRB CDR3s in all four CD4+ subsets of Type 1 diabetes patients.

Sequenced: naive CD4+ T cells from blood. Receptor source: a man aged 18 to 30 with type 1 diabetes.

This chain uses TRBV7-9 with TRBJ2-2, with 8 positions matching TRBD2. V dropped 7 bases and J dropped 1; count of bases not matched to a gene: 5. From germline, CDR1 is SEHNR and CDR2 FQNEAQ (reference sequence). The CDR3 has 15 residues. The CDR3 loop reads CASIFSGKNTGELFF. For the CDR3, the DNA is TGTGCCAGCATCTTTAGCGGGAAGAACACCGGGGAGCTGTTTTTT.

J is TRBJ1-5 and V is TRBV7-2, with D unresolved. Trimming cost V 3 bases and J 3 bases, with 9 bases left between them. This CDR3 has 14 amino acids. CDR1 is SGHTA, CDR2 FQGNSA, per germline. As DNA, the CDR3 is TGTGCCAGCAGCTTTGGTCTACTCAATCAGCCCCAGCATTTT. Residues: CASSFGLLNQPQHF.

A few counts support this clone. The chain recombines TRBV28 with TRBJ2-6; TRBD1 aligns across 7 bases. The length of the CDR3 is 16 residues. Germline V gene lookup returns CDR1 MDHEN and CDR2 SYDVKM. V dropped 3 bases and J dropped 2; count of bases not matched to a gene: 4. The CDR3 protein is CASSFLQGAGANVLTF. The DNA for the CDR3 is TGTGCCAGCAGTTTCCTCCAGGGGGCTGGGGCCAACGTCCTGACTTTC.

The chain employs TRBV6-5 and TRBJ2-7; TRBD1 aligns across 10 bases. Germline loops: CDR1 MNHEY, CDR2 SVGAGI. V shed 4 bases and J 5 bases; nucleotides not matched to a gene: 8. CDR3 length: 15 amino acids. In nucleotides, the CDR3 is TGTGCCAGCAGTTCCACGGACAGGGGGGTCGACGAGCAGTACTTC. Translation gives CASSSTDRGVDEQYF.

This chain joins TRBV18 and TRBJ2-5; a weak D match, TRBD1 (6 bases). Germline CDR1 reads KGHSH; CDR2 reads LQKENI. The CDR3 sequence is 17 residues long. V lost 1 base and J lost 5, with 20 bases in between. CDR3 region: CASSPRGPGDLSETQYF. The CDR3 nucleotides read TGTGCCAGCTCACCACGGGGGCCTGGAGACTTGAGCGAGACCCAGTACTTC.

The V gene is TRBV6-6, the J gene TRBJ2-3, with TRBD1 matching over 10 bases. The CDR3 contains 13 residues. Trimming took 5 bases from V and 5 from J; bases not matched to a gene: 1. Looked up from germline, CDR1 is MNHNY and CDR2 is SVGAGI (reference sequence). Written as DNA, the CDR3 is TGTGCCAGCAGTAGGACAGGGGGAGATACGCAGTATTTT. This sequence encodes CASSRTGGDTQYF.

This clone showed up just a few times. The rearrangement links TRBV23-1 to TRBJ1-5; TRBD1 might be the D (6 bases). TRBV23-1 is assigned to the ORF class and has an uncertain function. V was pared by 0 bases and J by 8 bases, with 17 bases between. The CDR3 contains 16 residues. The CDR3 nucleotides are TGCGCCAGCAGTCAATCAAAAAACAGGGTTTTGGAGCCCCAGCATTTT. Protein sequence: CASSQSKNRVLEPQHF.

This clone has a handful of counts. J is TRBJ2-3 and V is TRBV6-4; D uncertain. Germline CDR1 reads MRHNA; CDR2 reads SNTAGT. The germline V and J ends were trimmed by 6 bases and 0 bases, with 10 bases remaining between them. The CDR3 is 14 amino acids. The DNA of the CDR3 is TGTGCCAGCAGGACGAACCCTAGCACAGATACGCAGTATTTT. It yields the protein CASRTNPSTDTQYF.

The gene calls are TRBV7-2 and TRBJ1-6, with a tentative D call TRBD1 (5 bases). This CDR3 contains 13 residues. Trimming left V 8 bases short and J 9 bases short, with 14 bases between. CDR1 is SGHTA, CDR2 FQGNSA, per germline. CDR3 protein: CASGTEGPSPLHF. CDR3 DNA: TGTGCCAGCGGAACCGAGGGGCCTTCACCCCTCCACTTT.

This chain links TRBV19 with TRBJ1-4; the match to TRBD1 covers 9 bases. Germline CDR1 LNHDA, CDR2 SQIVND (reference sequence). The CDR3 loop spans 14 amino acids. J gave up 8 bases and V 3 bases, and 4 bases lay outside the gene matches. This CDR3 is CASSIRTGDEKLFF. CDR3 nucleotides: TGTGCCAGTAGTATCCGGACAGGGGACGAAAAACTGTTTTTT.

The rearrangement uses TRBV29-1 and TRBJ1-2; D not certain. The CDR3 length is 10 residues. The V gene's germline CDR1 is SQVTM and CDR2 ANQGSEA. Trimming removed 5 bases at V and 2 bases at J, with 3 bases between. The CDR3 DNA follows: TGCAGCGTTCACAACTATGGCTACACCTTC. Translating it yields CSVHNYGYTF.

This clone has just a few counts. This rearrangement joins TRBV15 to TRBJ2-3, with D perhaps matching TRBD2 (5 bases). This CDR3 has 16 residues. Trimming left V 0 bases short and J 6 bases short, with 16 bases between. CDR1 is LNHNV, CDR2 YYDKDF, per germline (reference sequence). CDR3 sequence (DNA): TGTGCCACCAGCAGAGATCGCAGCGGCCCCCGGGATACGCAGTATTTT. It encodes CATSRDRSGPRDTQYF.

The V gene is TRBV5-6, the J gene TRBJ2-7; D remains ambiguous. The germline V gene encodes CDR1 SGHDT and CDR2 YYEEEE. With 4 bases removed from V and 6 bases from J, the gap between germline ends came to 11 bases. CDR3 length: 12 residues. Here the CDR3 DNA reads TGTGCCAGCAGCAAATACTCCGGCGAGCAGTACTTC. This codes for CASSKYSGEQYF.

This clone was counted between two and nine times. The V and J genes are TRBV27 and TRBJ2-6; D is uncertain. Trimming took off 7 bases at V and 3 bases at J, with 7 bases between the two ends. Germline CDR1 and CDR2: MNHEY and SMNVEV (reference sequence). The CDR3 has 13 amino acids. The CDR3 region is CASTFFGANVLTF. DNA for the CDR3: TGTGCCAGCACCTTCTTTGGGGCCAACGTCCTGACTTTC.

The chain carries TRBV2 and TRBJ1-4; maybe TRBD1 (6 bases). The CDR3 is 12 amino acids. V was pared by 5 bases and J by 10 bases, with 11 bases between. Germline V lookup: CDR1 SNHLY, CDR2 FYNNEI. In DNA, the CDR3 is TGTGCCAGCAGTACCAAAGGGGGAAAACTGTTTTTT. It translates to CASSTKGGKLFF.

In this sample, this clone turned up a few times. The chain carries TRBV28 and TRBJ2-1, with 9 positions matching TRBD2. This CDR3 comprises 17 residues. V lost 5 bases, J lost 0 bases, and 8 bases stayed unmatched. Germline CDR1 is MDHEN and CDR2 is SYDVKM. This chain's CDR3 is CASSPLAGGSSYNEQFF. DNA of the CDR3: TGTGCCAGCAGTCCCCTGGCGGGGGGGAGCTCCTACAATGAGCAGTTCTTC.

The chain combines TRBV6-5 with TRBJ1-4; a possible D gene is TRBD1 (5 bases). Germline CDR1 MNHEY, CDR2 SVGAGI. This CDR3 contains 15 residues. V dropped 2 bases and J dropped 7 bases, with 14 bases sitting between them. The CDR3 here is CASSYGRRAVEKLFF. The DNA for the CDR3 is TGTGCCAGCAGTTACGGTCGCAGGGCGGTTGAAAAACTGTTTTTT.

This clone was seen a handful of times. J is TRBJ2-7 and V is TRBV6-5; the D gene is possibly TRBD1 (6 bases). Germline CDR1 and CDR2: MNHEY and SVGAGI. V was clipped by 4 bases and J by 6 bases, with 10 bases between them. This CDR3 spans 12 amino acids. The CDR3 region is CASSSTGTEQYF. CDR3 nucleotides: TGTGCCAGCAGTTCCACAGGGACCGAGCAGTACTTC.